These T cell receptor beta chains were read from a single sample in a study of shared clonotypes between healthy human individuals. The repertoire was sequenced with immunoSEQ multiplex PCR; TCRdb's copy has only in-frame clones and lacks some. The sample has around 1.9 million clones; 85% to 95% are singletons. The sample comprised naive CD8+ T cells from PBMCs. The receptors stem from a man younger than 35 in good health. Some clones in this sample may be carry-over from other donors' samples. Each CDR3 is given with its conserved first and last residue.

V	J	CDR3
TRBV27	TRBJ2-7	CAVGRSSYEQYF
TRBV6-6	TRBJ1-5	CASSWAGEGQPQHF
TRBV28	TRBJ1-2	CASSVPGQSYGYTF
TRBV10-3	TRBJ1-4	CAIMADINEKLFF
TRBV11-2	TRBJ1-5	CASSLGSDQPQHF
TRBV9	TRBJ2-1	CASSGGAGLPRNEQFF
TRBV19	TRBJ2-7	CASSHGTPSSYEQYF
TRBV19	TRBJ1-5	CASRYAGDSNQPQHF
TRBV5-8	TRBJ1-5	CASSQGQNQPQHF
TRBV5-4	TRBJ2-7	CASSAGQLPNEQYF
TRBV19	TRBJ1-1	CASTVGEGRTEAFF
TRBV5-7	TRBJ1-1	CASSLGTWGTEAFF
TRBV9	TRBJ1-1	CASSVGLGTVSDTEAFF
TRBV30	TRBJ1-1	CACDTVGGEAFF
TRBV19	TRBJ1-2	CASSPMDGTSHYGYTF
TRBV27	TRBJ2-7	CASRSNGFYEQYF
TRBV4-3	TRBJ2-3	CASSQELAGITDTQYF
TRBV14	TRBJ1-1	CASSQSPGHNTEAFF
TRBV5-1	TRBJ2-1	CASSARDGRFGSYNEQFF
TRBV2	TRBJ2-1	CASSEALGLQYNEQFF
TRBV28	TRBJ2-1	CASSAPRDRYNEQFF
TRBV2	TRBJ2-7	CASSGLSSYEQYF
TRBV6-6	TRBJ1-1	CASSSGHRNTEAFF
TRBV4-1	TRBJ2-7	CASSRDRRTYEQYF
TRBV7-3	TRBJ2-2	CASSTNRLALDTGELFF
TRBV18	TRBJ2-1	CASSPRPGLEVYNEQFF
TRBV7-9	TRBJ2-5	CASSSNRVIETQYF
TRBV7-2	TRBJ2-7	CASSSPASSNEQYF
TRBV7-9	TRBJ1-1	CASRGTETLNTEAFF
TRBV29-1	TRBJ2-1	CSMRTSGNEQFF
TRBV5-4	TRBJ2-7	CASSLAGKFYEQYF
TRBV5-1	TRBJ1-2	CASSSGTGLTNYGYTF
TRBV7-7	TRBJ2-2	CASSEGHFLAGELFF
TRBV29-1	TRBJ2-2	CSVPQTSGELFF
TRBV6-5	TRBJ2-1	CATNQGHPWEQFF
TRBV19	TRBJ1-5	CASTQTRGGVGQPQHF
TRBV10-3	TRBJ1-3	CAIRGDSDSGNTIYF
TRBV15	TRBJ1-1	CATSRAGGTEAFF
TRBV14	TRBJ2-5	CASSPIESAQETQYF
TRBV5-5	TRBJ1-3	CASSRTASSGNTIYF
TRBV30	TRBJ2-1	CAWSGGPDNEQFF
TRBV29-1	TRBJ1-2	CSVEGTRGVRETNYGYTF
TRBV27	TRBJ2-7	CASSLGRANYEQYF
TRBV5-1	TRBJ1-2	CASSLDRANYGYTF
TRBV7-3	TRBJ1-2	CASSPGGSDYGYTF
TRBV28	TRBJ2-3	CASSQIADTSTDTQYF